This paragraph covers one T cell receptor (beta chain) sequence. This record belongs to a study of blood T cell repertoires in COVID-19. Study-wide context: COVID-19 samples from acute and convalescent phases originated in the United States, Italy and Spain. Sources were T cells, B-cell-depleted T cells, or PBMCs; the material itself was cDNA or gDNA.

Under the authors' procedure: Estimation of nucleated cell counts was performed using reference gene primer amplification. Clones were sequenced by immunoSEQ multiplex PCR, and TCRdb holds only the in-frame ones, with some missing. That table furnishes V, J and clone size, whereas the DNA furnished D and trimming. The profile shows some 300,000 clones, about nine tenths of them singletons. V lost 6 bases to trimming and J lost 5 bases, with 19 bases between them. CDR3 length: 15 amino acids. Germline CDR1 SGHVS, CDR2 FNYEAQ. Sequences were obtained from peripheral blood. This TCR came from a woman aged 30 to 39 who had recovered from COVID-19. The V and J genes are TRBV7-6 and TRBJ1-2; no clear D gene. CDR3 sequence reads: CASSSIKEGFYGYTF. The CDR3 nucleotides are TGTGCCAGCAGTTCAATTAAGGAGGGTTTTTATGGCTACACCTTC.